A single sample is the source of the 16 T cell receptor beta chains below, sequenced in a study of T cell responses to AZD1222 COVID-19 vaccine (dated by TCRdb to the early 2020s). Reading the label with the study, this specimen's time point is: baseline before first vaccination. The library came from the immunoSEQ multiplex PCR assay. What TCRdb holds here is the immuneACCESS table cut down to in-frame rearrangements. Part of the clones is not present; checked against another copy, under half of the missing clones reflect an unresolved V gene, and the others are unexplained. The sample has more than 50,000 clones on record, 89% of them singletons. The ten largest clonotypes hold roughly 1.9% of the sample. The specimen was peripheral blood, collected on day 0 of AZD1222 vaccination. The receptors were sampled from an adult in good health.

V is TRBV19 and J is TRBJ1-6; TRBD1 might be the D (5 bases). V lost 3 bases to trimming and J lost 10 bases, with 13 bases between them. CDR1 is LNHDA and CDR2 is SQIVND in the germline V gene (reference sequence). There are 14 residues in the CDR3. The CDR3 nucleotides are TGTGCCAGTAGTATCCCTCAGGGATACTCACCCCTCCACTTT. It yields the protein CASSIPQGYSPLHF.

The rearrangement joins TRBV20-1 to TRBJ1-5; TRBD1 matches at 7 bases. V lost 3 bases and J lost 1; bases outside the gene matches: 9. Per the germline V gene, CDR1 is DFQATT and CDR2 is SNEGSKA (reference sequence). The CDR3 has 16 amino acids. The CDR3 reads CSASSTQGVSNQPQHF. CDR3 nucleotide sequence: TGCAGTGCTAGTTCTACCCAGGGGGTGAGCAATCAGCCCCAGCATTTT.

The table lists this clone with a few counts. The V call is TRBV7-9, the J call TRBJ2-2; TRBD2 matches at 14 bases. This CDR3 has 16 amino acids. V gave up 4 bases and J gave up 6 bases; unmatched junction bases: 4. Germline V gene lookup returns CDR1 SEHNR and CDR2 FQNEAQ (reference sequence). CDR3 in amino acids: CASSSRGLAGAGELFF. CDR3 DNA sequence: TGTGCCAGCAGCTCCAGGGGACTAGCGGGAGCCGGGGAGCTGTTTTTT.

The chain couples TRBV25-1 to TRBJ2-3, with a possible D match to TRBD1 (6 bases). The V end was cut by 2 bases, the J end by 0 bases, with 9 bases between. CDR3 length: 15 residues. In germline, CDR1 is MGHDK, CDR2 SYGVNS. The CDR3 is CASSEMDSSTDTQYF. The CDR3 bases are TGTGCCAGCAGTGAAATGGACAGTAGCACAGATACGCAGTATTTT.

The rearrangement uses TRBV2 and TRBJ1-3; no definite D call. This CDR3 contains 12 residues. V dropped 6 bases and J dropped 4 bases, with 7 bases sitting between them. Per germline, CDR1 SNHLY and CDR2 FYNNEI. Here the CDR3 DNA reads TGTGCCAGCAGCGAAATGGGAAACACCATATATTTT. Translated: CASSEMGNTIYF.

The chain employs TRBV19 and TRBJ2-1; D is possibly TRBD2 (5 bases). CDR3 length: 15 residues. Trimming took off 4 bases at V and 1 base at J, with 11 bases between the two ends. Germline-derived CDR1 and CDR2 are LNHDA and SQIVND (reference sequence). The CDR3 nucleotides read TGTGCCAGTAGTACCCGACTAAATTCCTACAATGAGCAGTTCTTC. It encodes CASSTRLNSYNEQFF.

The rearrangement links TRBV18 to TRBJ2-1, with D possibly TRBD2 on 5 matching bases. Germline V CDR1 and CDR2: KGHSH, LQKENI. The CDR3 is 14 residues long. V was shortened by 3 bases and J by 4 bases, with 10 bases between the two germline ends. CDR3 DNA sequence: TGTGCCAGCTCACCCCCAGAGGGTTACAATGAGCAGTTCTTC. Translated, it gives CASSPPEGYNEQFF.

CDR3 in amino acids: CASSLVGSPEAFF. The CDR3 DNA reads as TGTGCCAGCAGCCTGGTAGGGTCCCCTGAAGCTTTCTTT. The chain combines TRBV5-4 with TRBJ1-1, with D hard to call. Germline V gene data show CDR1 as SGHNT and CDR2 as YYREEE (reference sequence). Trimming took 4 bases from V and 6 from J, leaving 13 bases between them. CDR3 length equals 13 residues.

V gene TRBV15 combines with J gene TRBJ1-3, with D hard to call. The germline V gene has CDR1 LNHNV and CDR2 YYDKDF (reference sequence). CDR3 size: 15 residues. V lost 3 bases to trimming and J lost 4 bases, with 13 bases between them. The CDR3 bases are TGTGCCACCAGCAGTCCCGGGTTGATCGGAAACACCATATATTTT. This sequence encodes CATSSPGLIGNTIYF. The full variable domain, in which reference TRBV15 and TRBJ1-3 provide the parts outside the CDR3, is DAMVIQNPRYQVTQFGKPVTLSCSQTLNHNVMYWYQQKSSQAPKLLFHYYDKDFNNEADTPDNFQSRRPNTSFCFLDIRSPGLGDTAMYLCATSSPGLIGNTIYFGEGSWLTVV.

The chain joins TRBV5-1 to TRBJ1-6; tentatively, D is TRBD1 (5 bases). CDR1 is SGHRS and CDR2 is YFSETQ in the germline V gene. V lost 5 bases and J 4 bases, leaving 7 bases between the germline ends. The CDR3 covers 13 residues. This chain's CDR3 is CASSDSYNSPLHF. In nucleotides, the CDR3 is TGCGCCAGCAGTGACAGTTATAATTCACCCCTCCACTTT.

This clone has just one count. The chain has TRBV30 and TRBJ1-2; 11 bases align to TRBD1. The CDR3 has 13 amino acids. The germline V gene encodes CDR1 GTSNPN and CDR2 SVGIG (reference sequence). Losses at the gene ends were 7 bases for V and 2 bases for J; bases not matched to a gene: 3. DNA of the CDR3: TGTGCCTACAGGACAGGGGGCAACTATGGCTACACCTTC. Its translation: CAYRTGGNYGYTF.

The chain recombines TRBV6-1 with TRBJ2-7; D is undetermined. Trimming cost V 3 bases and J 4 bases, with 10 bases left between them. Per germline, CDR1 MNHNS and CDR2 SASEGT. This CDR3 is 13 amino acids long. The CDR3 DNA sequence: TGTGCCAGCAGTGAGGCCGAAGAGTACGAGCAGTACTTC. This gives the protein CASSEAEEYEQYF.

In its sample, this clone was seen a few times. V is TRBV28 and J is TRBJ1-3, with 9 bases fitting TRBD1. Germline trimming cut 2 bases from V and 0 bases from J; bases unmatched to any gene: 14. There are 20 residues in the CDR3. Germline V gives CDR1 MDHEN, CDR2 SYDVKM. The CDR3 region has the DNA TGTGCCAGCAGTTTAACATGGGACAGGGCCAGACGCCCCTCTGGAAACACCATATATTTT. Encoded protein: CASSLTWDRARRPSGNTIYF.

This chain uses TRBV2 with TRBJ1-5; D unclear. The length of the CDR3 is 16 residues. The V end lost 4 bases, the J end lost 4 bases, and 17 bases lay between the germline ends. Germline V lookup: CDR1 SNHLY, CDR2 FYNNEI. The CDR3 protein is CASSVDRRRENQPQHF. In nucleotides, the CDR3 is TGTGCCAGCAGTGTGGATCGTAGGAGGGAGAATCAGCCCCAGCATTTT.

CDR3 DNA: TGTGCCAGCAGCCAGCCCGGACTAGCGGGGAGCACAGATACGCAGTATTTT. It yields the protein CASSQPGLAGSTDTQYF. V usage is TRBV3-1 (or the pseudogene TRBV3-2) and J usage is TRBJ2-3; 12 bases are a match to TRBD2. Unmatched junction bases numbered 4, after V lost 3 bases and J lost 0 bases. From germline, CDR1 is LGHDT and CDR2 YNNKEL (reference sequence). The CDR3 length is 17 residues.

The chain joins TRBV7-9 to TRBJ1-2; TRBD1 might be the D (5 bases). Trimming took 5 bases from V and 0 from J, leaving 13 bases between them. The CDR3 has 15 residues. CDR1 is SEHNR and CDR2 is FQNEAQ in the germline V gene (reference sequence). DNA of the CDR3: TGTGCCAGCAGCCCCACCTGGGGGGCTAACTATGGCTACACCTTC. Protein sequence: CASSPTWGANYGYTF.